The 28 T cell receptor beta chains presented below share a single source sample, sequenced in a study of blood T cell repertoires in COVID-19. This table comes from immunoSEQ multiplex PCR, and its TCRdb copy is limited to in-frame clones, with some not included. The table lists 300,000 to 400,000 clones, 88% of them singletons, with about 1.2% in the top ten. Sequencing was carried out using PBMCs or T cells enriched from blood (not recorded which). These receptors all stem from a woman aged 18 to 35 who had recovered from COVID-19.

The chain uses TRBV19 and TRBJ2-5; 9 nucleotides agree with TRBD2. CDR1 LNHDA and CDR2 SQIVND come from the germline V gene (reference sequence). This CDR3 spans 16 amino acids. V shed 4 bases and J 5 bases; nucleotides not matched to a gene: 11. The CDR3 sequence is CASSRGGSGGRETQYF. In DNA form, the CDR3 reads TGTGCCAGTAGTAGAGGGGGTAGCGGGGGCAGGGAGACCCAGTACTTC.

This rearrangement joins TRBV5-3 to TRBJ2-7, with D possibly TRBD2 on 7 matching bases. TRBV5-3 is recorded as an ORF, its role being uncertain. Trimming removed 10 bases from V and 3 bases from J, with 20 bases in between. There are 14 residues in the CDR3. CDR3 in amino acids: CAPTGGPNLYEQYF. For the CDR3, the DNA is TGTGCCCCCACCGGGGGGCCAAACCTCTACGAGCAGTACTTC.

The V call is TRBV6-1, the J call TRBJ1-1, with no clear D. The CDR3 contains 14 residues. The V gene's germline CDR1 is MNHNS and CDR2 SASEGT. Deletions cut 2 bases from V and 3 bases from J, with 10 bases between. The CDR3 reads CASSELSGYTEAFF. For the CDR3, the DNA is TGTGCCAGCAGTGAACTATCGGGGTACACTGAAGCTTTCTTT.

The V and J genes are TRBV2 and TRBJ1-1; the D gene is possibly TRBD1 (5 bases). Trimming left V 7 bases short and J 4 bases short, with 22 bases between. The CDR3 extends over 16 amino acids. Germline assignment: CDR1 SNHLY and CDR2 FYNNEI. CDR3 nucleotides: TGTGCCAGCACCGACCCCCGCGCAGGGCGGGGCACTGAAGCTTTCTTT. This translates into CASTDPRAGRGTEAFF.

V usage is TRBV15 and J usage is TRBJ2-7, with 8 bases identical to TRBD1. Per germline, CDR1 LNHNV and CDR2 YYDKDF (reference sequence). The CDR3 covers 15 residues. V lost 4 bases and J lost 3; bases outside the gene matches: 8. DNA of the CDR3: TGTGCCACCAGCACCCTCCAGGGGGCAAGCTACGAGCAGTACTTC. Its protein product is CATSTLQGASYEQYF. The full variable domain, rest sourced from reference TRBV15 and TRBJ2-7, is DAMVIQNPRYQVTQFGKPVTLSCSQTLNHNVMYWYQQKSSQAPKLLFHYYDKDFNNEADTPDNFQSRRPNTSFCFLDIRSPGLGDTAMYLCATSTLQGASYEQYFGPGTRLTVT.

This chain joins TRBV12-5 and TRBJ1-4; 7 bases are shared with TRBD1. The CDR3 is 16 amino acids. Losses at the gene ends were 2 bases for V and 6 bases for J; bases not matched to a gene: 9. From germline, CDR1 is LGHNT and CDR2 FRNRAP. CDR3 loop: CASGLREQGNYEKLFF. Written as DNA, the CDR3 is TGTGCTAGTGGTTTGAGGGAACAGGGGAATTATGAAAAACTGTTTTTT. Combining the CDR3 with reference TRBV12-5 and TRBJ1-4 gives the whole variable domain DARVTQTPRHKVTEMGQEVTMRCQPILGHNTVFWYRQTMMQGLELLAYFRNRAPLDDSGMPKDRFSAEMPDATLATLKIQPSEPRDSAVYFCASGLREQGNYEKLFFGSGTQLSVL.

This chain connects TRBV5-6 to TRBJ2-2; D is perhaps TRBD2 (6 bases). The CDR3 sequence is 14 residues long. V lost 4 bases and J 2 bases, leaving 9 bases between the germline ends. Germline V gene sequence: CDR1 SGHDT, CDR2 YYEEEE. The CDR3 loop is CASSAGTNTGELFF. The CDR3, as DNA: TGTGCCAGCAGCGCCGGGACTAACACCGGGGAGCTGTTTTTT.

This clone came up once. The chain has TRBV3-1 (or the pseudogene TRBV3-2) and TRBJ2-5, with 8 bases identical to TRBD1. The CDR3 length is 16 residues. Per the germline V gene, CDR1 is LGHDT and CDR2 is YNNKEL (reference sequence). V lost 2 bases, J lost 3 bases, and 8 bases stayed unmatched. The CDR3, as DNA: TGTGCCAGCAGCCAAAGGTCAGGGGGCGGTAAAGAGACCCAGTACTTC. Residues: CASSQRSGGGKETQYF.

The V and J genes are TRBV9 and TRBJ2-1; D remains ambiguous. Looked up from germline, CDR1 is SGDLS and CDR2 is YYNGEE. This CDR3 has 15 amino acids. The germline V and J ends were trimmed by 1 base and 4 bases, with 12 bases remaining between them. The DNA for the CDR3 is TGTGCCAGCAGCGTACGACTTACAACTTACAATGAGCAGTTCTTC. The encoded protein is CASSVRLTTYNEQFF. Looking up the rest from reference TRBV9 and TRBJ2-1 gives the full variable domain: DSGVTQTPKHLITATGQRVTLRCSPRSGDLSVYWYQQSLDQGLQFLIQYYNGEERAKGNILERFSAQQFPDLHSELNLSSLELGDSALYFCASSVRLTTYNEQFFGPGTRLTVL.

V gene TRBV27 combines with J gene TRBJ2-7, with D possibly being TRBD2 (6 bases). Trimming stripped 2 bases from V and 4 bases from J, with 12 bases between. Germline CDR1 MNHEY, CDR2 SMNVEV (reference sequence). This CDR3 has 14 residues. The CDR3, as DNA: TGTGCCAGCAGTTTACGGTCCGGGGGTTACGAGCAGTACTTC. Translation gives CASSLRSGGYEQYF.

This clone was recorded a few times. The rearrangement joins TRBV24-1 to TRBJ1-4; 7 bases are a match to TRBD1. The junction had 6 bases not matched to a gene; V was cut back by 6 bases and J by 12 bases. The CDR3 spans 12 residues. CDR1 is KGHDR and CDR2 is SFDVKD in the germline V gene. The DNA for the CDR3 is TGTGCCACCAGTAGGTCAGGGGGGCAACTGTTTTTT. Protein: CATSRSGGQLFF.

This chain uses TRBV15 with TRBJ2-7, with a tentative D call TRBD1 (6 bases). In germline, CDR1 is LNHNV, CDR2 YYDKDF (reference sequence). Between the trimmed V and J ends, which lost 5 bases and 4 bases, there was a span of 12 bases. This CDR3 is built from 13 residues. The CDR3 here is CATSGRRGYEQYF. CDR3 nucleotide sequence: TGTGCCACCAGCGGACGCAGGGGTTACGAGCAGTACTTC.

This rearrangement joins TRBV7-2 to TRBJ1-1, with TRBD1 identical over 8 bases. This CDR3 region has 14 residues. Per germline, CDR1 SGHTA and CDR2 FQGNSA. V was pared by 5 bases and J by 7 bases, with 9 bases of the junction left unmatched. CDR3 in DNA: TGTGCCAGCAGCGCGACAGGGGTTAGGGGTGAAGCTTTCTTT. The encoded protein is CASSATGVRGEAFF. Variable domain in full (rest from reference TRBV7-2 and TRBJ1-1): GAGVSQSPSNKVTEKGKDVELRCDPISGHTALYWYRQSLGQGLEFLIYFQGNSAPDKSGLPSDRFSAERTGGSVSTLTIQRTQQEDSAVYLCASSATGVRGEAFFGQGTRLTVV.

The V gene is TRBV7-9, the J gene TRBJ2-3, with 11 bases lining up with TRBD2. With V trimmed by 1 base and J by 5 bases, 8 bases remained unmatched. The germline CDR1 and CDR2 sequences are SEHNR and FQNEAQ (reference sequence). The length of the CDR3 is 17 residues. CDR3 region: CASSLVGGLADLDTQYF. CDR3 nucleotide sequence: TGTGCCAGCAGCTTAGTCGGGGGACTAGCGGATCTAGATACGCAGTATTTT.

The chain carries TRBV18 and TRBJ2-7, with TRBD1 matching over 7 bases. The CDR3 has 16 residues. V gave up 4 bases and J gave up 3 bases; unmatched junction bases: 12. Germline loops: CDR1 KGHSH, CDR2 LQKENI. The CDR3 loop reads CASSLSLEGAIYEQYF. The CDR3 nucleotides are TGTGCCAGCTCACTAAGCCTCGAGGGGGCTATCTACGAGCAGTACTTC.

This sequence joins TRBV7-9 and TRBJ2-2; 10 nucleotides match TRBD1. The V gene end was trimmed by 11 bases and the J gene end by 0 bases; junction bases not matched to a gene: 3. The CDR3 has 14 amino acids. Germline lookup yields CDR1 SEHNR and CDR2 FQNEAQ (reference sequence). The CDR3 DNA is TGTGCCCGCGGGACAGGGGCGAACACCGGGGAGCTGTTTTTT. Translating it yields CARGTGANTGELFF.

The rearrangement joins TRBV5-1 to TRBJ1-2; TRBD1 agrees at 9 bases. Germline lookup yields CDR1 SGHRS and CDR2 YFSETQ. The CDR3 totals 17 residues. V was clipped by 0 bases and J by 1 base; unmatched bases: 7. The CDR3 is CASSLANPGQGNYGYTF. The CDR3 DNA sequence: TGCGCCAGCAGCTTGGCCAACCCGGGACAGGGTAACTATGGCTACACCTTC.

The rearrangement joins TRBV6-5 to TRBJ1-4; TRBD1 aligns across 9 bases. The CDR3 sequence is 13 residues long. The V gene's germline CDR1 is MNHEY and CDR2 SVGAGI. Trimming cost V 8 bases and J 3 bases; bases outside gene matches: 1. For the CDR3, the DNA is TGTGCCAGCGGGACAGGGCCTAATGAAAAACTGTTTTTT. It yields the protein CASGTGPNEKLFF.

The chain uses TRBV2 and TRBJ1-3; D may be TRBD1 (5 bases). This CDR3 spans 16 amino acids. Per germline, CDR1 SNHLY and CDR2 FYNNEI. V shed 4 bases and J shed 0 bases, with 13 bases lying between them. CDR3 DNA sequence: TGTGCCAGCAGTGTTGTCGGCAGGGCCTCTGGAAACACCATATATTTT. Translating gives CASSVVGRASGNTIYF.

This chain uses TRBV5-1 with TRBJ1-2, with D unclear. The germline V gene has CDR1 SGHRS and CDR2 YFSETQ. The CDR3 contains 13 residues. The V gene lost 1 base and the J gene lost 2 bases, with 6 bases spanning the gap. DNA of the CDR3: TGCGCCAGCAGCTTGCTGTCCAACTATGGCTACACCTTC. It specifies CASSLLSNYGYTF.

In nucleotides, the CDR3 is TGCGCCAGCAGCCAAGATCCAGGGGGCGCTTCTGAAGCTTTCTTT. It codes for CASSQDPGGASEAFF. The chain is built from TRBV4-1 and TRBJ1-1; 8 nucleotides agree with TRBD1. With 0 bases clipped from V and 6 bases from J, the junction kept 6 bases outside the gene matches. CDR3 length: 15 amino acids. Germline V gene sequence: CDR1 MGHRA, CDR2 YSYEKL.

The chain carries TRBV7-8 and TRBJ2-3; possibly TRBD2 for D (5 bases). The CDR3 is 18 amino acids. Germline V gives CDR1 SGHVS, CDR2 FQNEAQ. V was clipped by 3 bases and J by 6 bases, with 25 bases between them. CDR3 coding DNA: TGTGCCAGCAGCTTCGACGGGCCTACAGAGGGCCTCGATGATACGCAGTATTTT. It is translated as CASSFDGPTEGLDDTQYF.

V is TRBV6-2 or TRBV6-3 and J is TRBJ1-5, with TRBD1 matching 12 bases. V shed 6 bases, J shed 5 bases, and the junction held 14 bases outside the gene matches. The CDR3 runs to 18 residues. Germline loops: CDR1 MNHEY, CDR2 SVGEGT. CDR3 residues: CASSLQGSGTGGYQPQHF. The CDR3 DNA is TGTGCCAGCAGCCTCCAAGGGTCCGGGACAGGGGGCTATCAGCCCCAGCATTTT.

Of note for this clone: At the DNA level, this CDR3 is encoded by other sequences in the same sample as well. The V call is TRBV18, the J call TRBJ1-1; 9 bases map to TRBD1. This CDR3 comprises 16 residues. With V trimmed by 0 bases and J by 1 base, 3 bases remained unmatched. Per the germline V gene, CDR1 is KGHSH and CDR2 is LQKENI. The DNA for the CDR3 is TGTGCCAGCTCACCACCTGGACAGGGGAAGAACACTGAAGCTTTCTTT. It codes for CASSPPGQGKNTEAFF.

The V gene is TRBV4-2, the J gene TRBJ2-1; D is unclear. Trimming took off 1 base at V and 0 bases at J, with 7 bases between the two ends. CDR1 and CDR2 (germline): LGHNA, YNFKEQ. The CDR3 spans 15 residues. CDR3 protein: CASSQGRGSYNEQFF. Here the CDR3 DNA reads TGTGCCAGCAGCCAAGGCCGCGGCTCCTACAATGAGCAGTTCTTC.

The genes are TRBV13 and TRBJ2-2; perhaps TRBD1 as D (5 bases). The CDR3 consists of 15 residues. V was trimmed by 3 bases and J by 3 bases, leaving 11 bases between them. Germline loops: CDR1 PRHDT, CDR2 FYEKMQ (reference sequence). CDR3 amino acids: CASSFLDRDTGELFF. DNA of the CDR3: TGTGCCAGCAGCTTTCTAGACAGAGACACCGGGGAGCTGTTTTTT.

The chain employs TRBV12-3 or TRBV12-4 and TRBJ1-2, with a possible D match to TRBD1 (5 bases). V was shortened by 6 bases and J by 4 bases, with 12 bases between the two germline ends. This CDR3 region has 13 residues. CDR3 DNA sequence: TGTGCCAGCAGCCCCCTTGACAGCTATGGCTACACCTTC. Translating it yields CASSPLDSYGYTF.

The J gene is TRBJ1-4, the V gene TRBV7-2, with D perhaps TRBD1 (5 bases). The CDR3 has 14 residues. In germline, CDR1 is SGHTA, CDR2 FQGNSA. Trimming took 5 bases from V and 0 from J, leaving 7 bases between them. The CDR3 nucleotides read TGTGCCAGCAGCCAAGGGGCAACTAATGAAAAACTGTTTTTT. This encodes CASSQGATNEKLFF.